This section outlines one TCR beta chain sequence together with its context. Its cognate antigen is unknown. This specimen comes from a study of shared clonotypes between healthy human individuals. Study conclusions and caveats: Sharing across a handful of donors was seen in about 5% of naive CD4 clonotypes.

This table comes from immunoSEQ multiplex PCR, and its TCRdb copy is limited to in-frame clones, with some not included. The repertoire holds 1.5 million to 1.9 million clones, with around 98% as singletons. V dropped 3 bases and J dropped 1 base, with 6 bases sitting between them. The CDR3 spans 12 residues. Per germline, CDR1 GTSNPN and CDR2 SVGIG (reference sequence). The sample was naive CD4+ T cells sorted from blood. Noted subset: CD45RA+ positively selected. The TCR was taken from a man aged 25 to 45 in good health. V usage is TRBV30 and J usage is TRBJ2-5, with no clear D. The CDR3 protein is CAWSSGQETQYF. CDR3 coding DNA: TGTGCCTGGAGCTCGGGCCAAGAGACCCAGTACTTC.